One and the same sample provided the 9 T cell receptor beta chains below, sequenced in a study of identical twins. Each CDR3 protein gets one entry after TCRdb re-called the 5' RACE reads with MiXCR. The sample lists around 490,000 distinct CDR3 sequences; roughly an eighth were seen once. This sample also belongs to another study, concerning yellow fever vaccine responses in identical twins.

The sample taken for sequencing was CD4+ T cells sorted from blood. These receptors came from a woman aged 18-35 years in good health.

This chain joins TRBV20-1 and TRBJ2-7; D not resolved. The CDR3 length is 13 residues. Trimming took 4 bases from V and 6 from J, leaving 16 bases between them. The germline V gene encodes CDR1 DFQATT and CDR2 SNEGSKA (reference sequence). CDR3 DNA sequence: TGCAGTGCTATCGAGGACCCGACCCCCGAGCAGTACTTC. It codes for CSAIEDPTPEQYF.

V gene TRBV5-6 combines with J gene TRBJ2-1; 8 nucleotides match TRBD2. J gave up 8 bases and V 0 bases, and 7 bases lay outside the gene matches. CDR1 SGHDT and CDR2 YYEEEE come from the germline V gene. This CDR3 comprises 15 residues. The CDR3 is CASSLGVAGRYEQFF. The CDR3 coding sequence is TGTGCCAGCAGCTTGGGGGTAGCGGGGCGGTATGAGCAGTTCTTC.

This clonotype was seen a handful of times. This chain connects TRBV21-1 to TRBJ2-7; whether TRBD2, the table's D call, matches the DNA was not checked. TRBV21-1 is reported as a pseudogene. This CDR3 is 16 amino acids long. The CDR3 nucleotides read TGTGCCAGCAGCAAAGCGAAGCAGGCGAGGGCCTACGAGCAGTACTTC. Amino acids: CASSKAKQARAYEQYF.

CDR3 nucleotide sequence: TGCAGTGCTAGAGACCCTAGCGGGAGATTCTACGAGCAGTACTTC. Translation: CSARDPSGRFYEQYF. The chain carries TRBV20-1 and TRBJ2-7; 10 bases fit TRBD2. Germline V gene sequence: CDR1 DFQATT, CDR2 SNEGSKA (reference sequence). The CDR3 spans 15 residues. After removal of 0 bases from V and 3 bases from J, the junction contained 5 bases not matched to a gene.

The chain uses TRBV6-2 or TRBV6-3 and TRBJ2-5; D is unresolved. Looked up from germline, CDR1 is MNHEY and CDR2 is SVGEGT. With 5 bases removed from V and 7 bases from J, the gap between germline ends came to 17 bases. The CDR3 loop spans 14 amino acids. CDR3 bases: TGTGCCAGCAGTCTACCGGCGGTAGGAGTGACCCAGTACTTC. Protein: CASSLPAVGVTQYF.

The rearrangement uses TRBV7-9 and TRBJ2-7, with no clear D. The V gene's germline CDR1 is SEHNR and CDR2 FQNEAQ (reference sequence). The germline V and J ends were trimmed by 5 bases and 1 base, with 12 bases remaining between them. The CDR3 runs to 14 residues. In nucleotides, the CDR3 is TGTGCCAGCAGCAGGACGGTGCAATCCTACGAGCAGTACTTC. It yields the protein CASSRTVQSYEQYF. Complete variable domain (other parts from reference TRBV7-9 and TRBJ2-7): DTGVSQNPRHKITKRGQNVTFRCDPISEHNRLYWYRQTLGQGPEFLTYFQNEAQLEKSRLLSDRFSAERPKGSFSTLEIQRTEQGDSAMYLCASSRTVQSYEQYFGPGTRLTVT.

The DNA of the CDR3 is TGTGCCAGCAGGACTGGGCGCAGACTAGCGGGGGCCACAGATACGCAGTATTTT. As protein: CASRTGRRLAGATDTQYF. The chain combines TRBV11-1 with TRBJ2-3, with 12 bases that match TRBD2. Per germline, CDR1 SGHAT and CDR2 FQDESV (reference sequence). Trimming removed 6 bases from V and 2 bases from J; junction bases left unmatched: 12. The CDR3 covers 18 residues.

The chain is built from TRBV3-1 and TRBJ2-7; 8 positions agree with TRBD1. CDR1 is LGHDT and CDR2 is YNNKEL in the germline V gene (reference sequence). V shed 4 bases and J 6 bases; nucleotides not matched to a gene: 14. CDR3 size: 16 residues. CDR3 nucleotide sequence: TGTGCCAGCAGCCTCACTCGGGCAGGGGGCTTAGGCGAGCAGTACTTC. Its protein product is CASSLTRAGGLGEQYF.

J is TRBJ2-7 and V is TRBV12-3 or TRBV12-4, with TRBD2 matching 11 bases. The CDR3 covers 15 residues. Losses at the gene ends were 2 bases for V and 3 bases for J; bases not matched to a gene: 3. Here the CDR3 DNA reads TGTGCCAGCAGTTTAAAGACTAGCGGGAACTACGAGCAGTACTTC. The encoded protein is CASSLKTSGNYEQYF.